This T cell receptor beta chain is from a study of blood T cell repertoires in COVID-19. Background on the study: PBMCs, B-cell-depleted T cells, or T cells were the source of the cDNA or gDNA that made up the material.

Germline V gene lookup returns CDR1 MNHEY and CDR2 SVGEGT. The CDR3 is made up of 15 amino acids. The germline V and J ends were trimmed by 2 bases and 5 bases, with 13 bases remaining between them. Original processing notes: Quantification of nucleated cells was approximated via reference gene primer amplification. Using immunoSEQ multiplex PCR, the repertoire was profiled, and TCRdb retains in-frame clones only, with some absent. The DNA gave D and trimming, while V, J and clone size come from that table. Among 81,000 or so clones listed, around 85% were seen once. This clone turned up a few times. The source is a woman in her seventies with active or convalescent COVID-19. The sample comprised peripheral blood. The chain has TRBV6-2 or TRBV6-3 and TRBJ1-5; D may be TRBD1 (6 bases). The CDR3, as DNA: TGTGCCAGCAGTTACCACAGGGTTCGCGATCAGCCCCAGCATTTT. Translation gives CASSYHRVRDQPQHF.